This T cell receptor (beta chain) is drawn from a study of T-cell reconstitution after alpha-beta-depleted transplantation in children. Deletions cut 4 bases from V and 2 bases from J, with 9 bases between. The length of the CDR3 is 13 residues. Germline V gene data show CDR1 as SQVTM and CDR2 as ANQGSEA. A TCRbeta library incorporating unique molecular identifiers was prepared. TCRdb recomputed calls from the PCR reads with MiXCR, one row per CDR3 protein. The table lists about 240,000 distinct CDR3 sequences, roughly 26% of them singletons. Remarks on this clonotype: No antigen is known for it.

Study outcomes and limitations: Diversity and T-cell counts at one year after transplant derived mostly from new T cells. By about two months after transplant, alpha-beta T cells reportedly arose from several hundred graft clones that had expanded. Recipient T cells and thymic progenitors that survived gave rise to the high TCRbeta diversity observed at day 60 in some patients.

This sequence originates from a girl under 10 years old with Fanconi anemia, due to receive a stem cell transplant. The sequencing used PBMCs, collected before TCRalphabeta/CD19-depleted stem cell transplant. The chain has TRBV29-1 and TRBJ1-3; D is perhaps TRBD1 (5 bases). The DNA for the CDR3 is TGCAGCGTTGGTATACAGGCTGGAAACACCATATATTTT. The encoded protein is CSVGIQAGNTIYF.